The rows below give T cell receptor beta chains drawn from one sample of a study of blood T cell repertoires in COVID-19. Profiled with immunoSEQ multiplex PCR; TCRdb holds only in-frame clones, not every one. The sample shows over 150,000 clones, roughly 84% of them seen only once. The specimen was peripheral blood. All receptors come from a man aged 18 to 30 with active or convalescent COVID-19. Each CDR3 is given with its conserved first and last residue. Fields, in order: CDR3 DNA, CDR3 protein, V gene, J gene, D gene. A D gene is named only where the DNA matches it firmly.

CDR3 DNA: TGCGCCAGCAGCTCGGTTGCAGGCGAGACCCAGTACTTC; CDR3 protein: CASSSVAGETQYF; V gene: TRBV5-1; J gene: TRBJ2-5; D gene: NA
CDR3 DNA: TGCGCCAGCGCAGGGGGCGCGGTGAACACTGAAGCTTTCTTT; CDR3 protein: CASAGGAVNTEAFF; V gene: TRBV5-1; J gene: TRBJ1-1; D gene: TRBD1
CDR3 DNA: TGTGCCAGCAGTGGGGGGACAGTTAGCAATCAGCCCCAGCATTTT; CDR3 protein: CASSGGTVSNQPQHF; V gene: TRBV28; J gene: TRBJ1-5; D gene: TRBD1
CDR3 DNA: TGTGCCACCTCCACAGGGTTTACTGGCTACACCTTC; CDR3 protein: CATSTGFTGYTF; V gene: TRBV27; J gene: TRBJ1-2; D gene: NA
CDR3 DNA: TGTGCCAGTAGTGCACAGGGGGCCAGCAATCAGCCCCAGCATTTT; CDR3 protein: CASSAQGASNQPQHF; V gene: TRBV19; J gene: TRBJ1-5; D gene: TRBD1
CDR3 DNA: TGTGCCAGCAGCTTAAGGGACAGGGGCTCCTACAATGAGCAGTTCTTC; CDR3 protein: CASSLRDRGSYNEQFF; V gene: TRBV7-3; J gene: TRBJ2-1; D gene: TRBD1
CDR3 DNA: TGTGCCAGCAGACCCACTAGCGGGAGAGGCAATGAGCAGTTCTTC; CDR3 protein: CASRPTSGRGNEQFF; V gene: TRBV2; J gene: TRBJ2-1; D gene: TRBD2
CDR3 DNA: TGTGCCAGCAGCTTTTCTTCCACAGATACGCAGTATTTT; CDR3 protein: CASSFSSTDTQYF; V gene: TRBV7-2; J gene: TRBJ2-3; D gene: NA
CDR3 DNA: TGTGCCAGCAGCTTAGGGAGGACGAAGGGGGCTCTCCTCCACTTT; CDR3 protein: CASSLGRTKGALLHF; V gene: TRBV7-2; J gene: TRBJ1-6; D gene: TRBD1
CDR3 DNA: TGTGCCAGCAGCTTATTAGCGGGAGCCACCGGGGAGCTGTTTTTT; CDR3 protein: CASSLLAGATGELFF; V gene: TRBV7-6; J gene: TRBJ2-2; D gene: TRBD2
CDR3 DNA: TGTGCCAGCAGTAGGACGGGGACAGGGGTCCCTAATACGCAGTATTTT; CDR3 protein: CASSRTGTGVPNTQYF; V gene: TRBV2; J gene: TRBJ2-3; D gene: TRBD1
CDR3 DNA: TGTGCCAACCCCAAAACGACAGGGCCTAACTATGGCTACACCTTC; CDR3 protein: CANPKTTGPNYGYTF; V gene: TRBV21-1; J gene: TRBJ1-2; D gene: NA
CDR3 DNA: TGTGCCAGCAGCCAAGATCGGGGACAGGGGTCTGGAAACACCATATATTTT; CDR3 protein: CASSQDRGQGSGNTIYF; V gene: TRBV3-1/TRBV3-2; J gene: TRBJ1-3; D gene: TRBD1
CDR3 DNA: TGTGCCAGCAGCCAAGGTCGGGGTATAGCTGGAAACACCATATATTTT; CDR3 protein: CASSQGRGIAGNTIYF; V gene: TRBV3-1/TRBV3-2; J gene: TRBJ1-3; D gene: NA
CDR3 DNA: TGTGCCAGCAGGAAAACAGGGACGGGCAATCAGCCCCAGCATTTT; CDR3 protein: CASRKTGTGNQPQHF; V gene: TRBV6-5; J gene: TRBJ1-5; D gene: NA
CDR3 DNA: TGTGCCTGGAGTCCTCAGGCCCCGGACACTGAAGCTTTCTTT; CDR3 protein: CAWSPQAPDTEAFF; V gene: TRBV30; J gene: TRBJ1-1; D gene: NA